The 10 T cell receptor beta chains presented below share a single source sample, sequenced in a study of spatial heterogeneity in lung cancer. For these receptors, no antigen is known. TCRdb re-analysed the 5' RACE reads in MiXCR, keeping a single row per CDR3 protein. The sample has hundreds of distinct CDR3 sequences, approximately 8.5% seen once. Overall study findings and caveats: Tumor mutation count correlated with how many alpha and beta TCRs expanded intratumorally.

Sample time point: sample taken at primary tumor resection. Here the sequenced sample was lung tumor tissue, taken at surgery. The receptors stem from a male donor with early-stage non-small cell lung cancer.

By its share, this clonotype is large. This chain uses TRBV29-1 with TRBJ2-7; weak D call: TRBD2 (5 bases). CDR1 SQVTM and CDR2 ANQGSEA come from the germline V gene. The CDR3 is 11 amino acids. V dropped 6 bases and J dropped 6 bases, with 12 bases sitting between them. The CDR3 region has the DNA TGCAGCGTAGAGTCGGGGTCCGAGCAGTACTTC. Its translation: CSVESGSEQYF.

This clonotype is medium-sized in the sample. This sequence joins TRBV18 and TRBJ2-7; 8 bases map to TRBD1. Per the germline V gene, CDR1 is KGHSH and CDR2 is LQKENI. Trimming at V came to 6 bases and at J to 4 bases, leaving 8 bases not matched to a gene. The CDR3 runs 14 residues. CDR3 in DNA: TGTGCCAGCTCCCCGACAGGGGTTTGGTACGAGCAGTACTTC. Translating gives CASSPTGVWYEQYF.

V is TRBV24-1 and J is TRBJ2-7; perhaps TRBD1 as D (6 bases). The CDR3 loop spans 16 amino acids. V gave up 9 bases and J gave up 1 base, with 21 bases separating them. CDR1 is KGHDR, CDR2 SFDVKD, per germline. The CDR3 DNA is TGTGCCACCCTACGAGGAACTACCAGGGGATCCTACGAGCAGTACTTC. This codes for CATLRGTTRGSYEQYF.

The CDR3 here is CAWLALRNDIRSYNEQFF. In DNA, the CDR3 is TGTGCCTGGTTGGCACTGCGGAATGACATTCGCTCCTACAATGAGCAGTTCTTC. The rearrangement links TRBV30 to TRBJ2-1; D uncertain. The CDR3 is 18 residues long. CDR1 and CDR2 (germline): GTSNPN, SVGIG (reference sequence). V lost 5 bases and J 0 bases, leaving 23 bases between the germline ends.

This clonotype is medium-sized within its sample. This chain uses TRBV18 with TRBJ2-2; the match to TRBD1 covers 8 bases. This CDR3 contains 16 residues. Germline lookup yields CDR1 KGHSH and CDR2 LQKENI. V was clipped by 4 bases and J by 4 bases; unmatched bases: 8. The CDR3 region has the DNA TGTGCCAGCTCACAGTCCGGACAGGGCAGCACCGGGGAGCTGTTTTTT. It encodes CASSQSGQGSTGELFF.

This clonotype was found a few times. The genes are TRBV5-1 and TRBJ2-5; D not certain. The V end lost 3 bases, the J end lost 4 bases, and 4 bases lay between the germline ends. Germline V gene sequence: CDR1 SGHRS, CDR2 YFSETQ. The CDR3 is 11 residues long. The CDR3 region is CASSYRETQYF. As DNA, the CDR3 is TGCGCCAGCAGCTATAGAGAGACCCAGTACTTC.

CDR3 nucleotide sequence: TGTGCCAGCAGCTTAGAGGGAGCGGGAGAGACCCAGTACTTC. Its translation: CASSLEGAGETQYF. The V gene is TRBV11-2, the J gene TRBJ2-5, with D possibly TRBD2 on 6 matching bases. Trimming pared 0 bases from V and 4 bases from J, leaving 9 bases between. The CDR3 has 14 residues. Germline CDR1 SGHAT, CDR2 FQNNGV.

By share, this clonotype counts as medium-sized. The CDR3 DNA reads as TGCAGTGCTGACAAGCAGGTAGCCAAAAACATTCAGTACTTC. This gives the protein CSADKQVAKNIQYF. The V and J genes are TRBV20-1 and TRBJ2-4; no definite D call. The V gene lost 5 bases and the J gene lost 0 bases, with 11 bases spanning the gap. Germline loops: CDR1 DFQATT, CDR2 SNEGSKA (reference sequence). This CDR3 spans 14 amino acids.

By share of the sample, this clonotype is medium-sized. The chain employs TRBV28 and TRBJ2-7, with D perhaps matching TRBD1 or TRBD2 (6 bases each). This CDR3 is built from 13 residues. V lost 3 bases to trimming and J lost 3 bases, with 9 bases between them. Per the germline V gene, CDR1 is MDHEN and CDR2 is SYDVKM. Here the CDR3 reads CASSLGGSYEQYF. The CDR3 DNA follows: TGTGCCAGCAGTTTGGGGGGCAGCTACGAGCAGTACTTC.

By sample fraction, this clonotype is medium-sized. In nucleotides, the CDR3 is TGTGCCTGGAGCGTAGGACATTGGAACACTGAAGCTTTCTTT. Translated: CAWSVGHWNTEAFF. The genes are TRBV30 and TRBJ1-1; possibly TRBD1 for D (5 bases). The CDR3 has 14 amino acids. Trimming took 3 bases from V and 1 from J, leaving 12 bases between them. The germline V gene encodes CDR1 GTSNPN and CDR2 SVGIG (reference sequence).